This T cell receptor (beta chain) was retrieved from a study of Ad26.COV2.S vaccination and SARS-CoV-2 variants. Findings and caveats of the study: After vaccination, reports described spike-specific CD8+ and CD4+ T cell responses as showing substantial breadth.

Only in-frame clones appear in the TCRdb table, and some are missing; sequencing was by immunoSEQ multiplex PCR. The data show 350,000 to 500,000 clones, with 80% to 95% seen just once and approximately 12% held by the top ten. The CDR3 contains 14 residues. V dropped 5 bases and J dropped 3; count of bases not matched to a gene: 4. Germline CDR1 SGHTA, CDR2 FQGNSA. Remarks on this clone: Its target is unknown.

The treatment denotes: around 19 received Ad26.COV2.S at low or high dose, single or two shots; about 5 received placebo; per-sample allocation not given. The samples were gathered on day 63 after the first injection of vaccine or placebo. Vaccination used an Ad26 vector expressing Wuhan-strain SARS-CoV-2 spike. The material was peripheral blood, obtained in a trial of Ad26.COV2.S vaccine versus placebo. The chain joins TRBV7-2 to TRBJ2-7; 10 bases line up with TRBD1. This sequence was found in a person between 18 and 59 years old who received the Ad26.COV2.S COVID-19 vaccine or a placebo. CDR3 coding DNA: TGTGCCAGCAGCACCCGGACAGGGGGCTACGAGCAGTACTTC. Its protein product is CASSTRTGGYEQYF.